There are a few counts of the clone carrying this T cell receptor (beta chain). Its antigen is unidentified. This entry comes from a study of early T cells in non-severe SARS-CoV-2 infection. Study summary: Unpaired chains resulted from sequencing bulk RNA of unsorted whole blood. Study-level results: Anti-spike CD8 responses were favored by VDJdb matching, which missed private and CD4 specificities.

Unmatched junction bases numbered 6, after V lost 6 bases and J lost 0 bases. The CDR3 spans 16 residues. The TCR library protocol attached unique molecular identifiers to the individual cDNA molecules. TCRdb itself ran the 5' RACE reads through MiXCR, one entry per CDR3 protein. The sample records 55,000 to 70,000 distinct CDR3 sequences, about 12% being singletons. This TCR was recovered from an adult who was a healthcare worker with PCR-confirmed SARS-CoV-2 infection or an uninfected control (not recorded which). The donor label of this sample is uncertain. The gene calls are TRBV12-3 or TRBV12-4 and TRBJ2-1, with 9 bases fitting TRBD1. Sequencing was performed on whole blood, taken at baseline. CDR3 nucleotides: TGTGCCAGCAGGTTATTGACAGGGGGCTCCTACAATGAGCAGTTCTTC. This gives the protein CASRLLTGGSYNEQFF.